This entry lists 31 T cell receptor beta chains sequenced from one sample in a study of blood T cell repertoires in COVID-19. TCRdb's table, derived via immunoSEQ multiplex PCR, lists solely in-frame clones and lacks some. The sample shows approximately 66,000 clones, around 84% of them seen only once. The sample comprised peripheral blood. The receptors were sampled from a man aged 45-65 years with active COVID-19.

This rearrangement joins TRBV10-3 to TRBJ2-3, with 7 bases aligning to TRBD2. The CDR3 extends over 15 amino acids. The germline V gene has CDR1 ENHRY and CDR2 SYGVKD. The ends lost 0 bases at V and 6 bases at J; junction bases unmatched: 6. The DNA for the CDR3 is TGTGCCATCAGTGAGTCGTGGGGGGGAGGGGATACGCAGTATTTT. Its translation: CAISESWGGGDTQYF.

This clone was counted once. The chain couples TRBV6-5 to TRBJ2-2, with 9 bases fitting TRBD2. This CDR3 comprises 13 residues. The V gene's germline CDR1 is MNHEY and CDR2 SVGAGI. CDR3 sequence (DNA): TGTGCTTCTCGAGCGGGAGGTTCCGGGGAGCTGTTTTTT. Its protein is CASRAGGSGELFF.

V usage is TRBV5-4 and J usage is TRBJ2-2; 7 bases match TRBD1. After removal of 5 bases from V and 4 bases from J, the junction contained 8 bases not matched to a gene. The CDR3 sequence is 15 residues long. Germline V CDR1 and CDR2: SGHNT, YYREEE (reference sequence). The CDR3 protein is CASSPDRAVTGELFF. CDR3 DNA sequence: TGTGCCAGCAGTCCAGACAGGGCCGTCACCGGGGAGCTGTTTTTT.

This rearrangement joins TRBV7-7 to TRBJ2-5; the match to TRBD2 covers 14 bases. Per germline, CDR1 SSHAT and CDR2 FNYEAQ (reference sequence). The CDR3 extends over 18 amino acids. V dropped 4 bases and J dropped 2; count of bases not matched to a gene: 9. The CDR3 bases are TGTGCCAGCAGCTCCCGGCCCGGACTAGCGGGGGGACAAGAGACCCAGTACTTC. It yields the protein CASSSRPGLAGGQETQYF.

The DNA for the CDR3 is TGTGCCAGCAGGACCAACAGGGGTAATTCACCCCTCCACTTT. It encodes CASRTNRGNSPLHF. The rearrangement uses TRBV6-5 and TRBJ1-6; 7 bases line up with TRBD1. The V and J ends lost 6 bases and 6 bases, in that order; junction bases with no gene match: 5. The CDR3 is made up of 14 amino acids. Germline V gene data show CDR1 as MNHEY and CDR2 as SVGAGI.

Here the CDR3 reads CASRRGQALNEKLFF. As DNA, the CDR3 is TGTGCCAGCCGACGCGGACAGGCTCTTAATGAAAAACTGTTTTTT. The genes are TRBV6-5 and TRBJ1-4; 7 bases fit TRBD1. The germline gives CDR1 MNHEY, CDR2 SVGAGI. The CDR3 contains 15 residues. Losses at the gene ends were 8 bases for V and 4 bases for J; bases not matched to a gene: 10.

J is TRBJ1-1 and V is TRBV2; 8 bases align to TRBD1. The CDR3 is made up of 14 amino acids. V shed 6 bases, J shed 1 base, and the junction held 4 bases outside the gene matches. The germline CDR1 and CDR2 sequences are SNHLY and FYNNEI. The CDR3 nucleotides read TGTGCCAGCAGAAGGGACAGGCAGAACACTGAAGCTTTCTTT. The encoded protein is CASRRDRQNTEAFF.

This sequence joins TRBV18 and TRBJ2-1, with D possibly being TRBD1 (6 bases). Germline-derived CDR1 and CDR2 are KGHSH and LQKENI. Trimming took 9 bases from V and 4 from J, leaving 13 bases between them. This CDR3 is 13 amino acids long. The CDR3 nucleotides read TGTGCCAGTAAATCGGACAGTTACAATGAGCAGTTCTTC. It is translated as CASKSDSYNEQFF. The full variable domain, completed using reference TRBV18 and TRBJ2-1, is NAGVMQNPRHLVRRRGQEARLRCSPMKGHSHVYWYRQLPEEGLKFMVYLQKENIIDESGMPKERFSAEFPKEGPSILRIQQVVRGDSAAYFCASKSDSYNEQFFGPGTRLTVL.

This chain connects TRBV28 to TRBJ1-4; 8 nucleotides align to TRBD1. Trimming at V came to 5 bases and at J to 0 bases, leaving 5 bases not matched to a gene. Germline V gene lookup returns CDR1 MDHEN and CDR2 SYDVKM. This CDR3 has 16 amino acids. The CDR3 bases are TGTGCCAGCAGTCAAGGACAGGGAACAACTAATGAAAAACTGTTTTTT. This sequence encodes CASSQGQGTTNEKLFF.

This rearrangement joins TRBV6-6 to TRBJ2-6; D gene unclear. CDR3 length equals 15 residues. The V and J ends lost 2 bases and 1 base respectively, with 6 bases between them. Germline CDR1 is MNHNY and CDR2 is SVGAGI (reference sequence). The chain's CDR3 is CASSYPDSGANVLTF. CDR3 bases: TGTGCCAGCAGTTACCCAGATTCTGGGGCCAACGTCCTGACTTTC.

This rearrangement joins TRBV7-9 to TRBJ2-3; weak D call: TRBD2 (6 bases). Germline V lookup: CDR1 SEHNR, CDR2 FQNEAQ (reference sequence). The CDR3 totals 14 residues. The ends were cut back, 1 base at V and 6 bases at J, with 11 bases in the middle. The DNA of the CDR3 is TGTGCCAGCAGCTTAGATCCTGGGAGGGATACGCAGTATTTT. This encodes CASSLDPGRDTQYF.

This clone was observed a handful of times. The J gene is TRBJ2-7, the V gene TRBV18, with 9 bases that match TRBD1. CDR1 and CDR2 from the germline V gene are KGHSH and LQKENI. The CDR3 has 15 residues. With 0 bases clipped from V and 3 bases from J, the junction kept 3 bases outside the gene matches. The CDR3 here is CASSPPDRGDYEQYF. The DNA of the CDR3 is TGTGCCAGCTCACCACCGGACAGGGGTGACTACGAGCAGTACTTC.

This chain connects TRBV25-1 to TRBJ2-5; 9 nucleotides agree with TRBD1. V shed 7 bases and J 1 base; nucleotides not matched to a gene: 4. The germline gives CDR1 MGHDK, CDR2 SYGVNS. The CDR3 runs to 14 residues. CDR3 sequence (DNA): TGTGCCAGCAACCCGGGACAGGGCCAAGAGACCCAGTACTTC. It translates to CASNPGQGQETQYF.

In nucleotides, the CDR3 is TGTGCCAGCAGTTACGGGGGCTTTAGCACTGAAGCTTTCTTT. Its translation is CASSYGGFSTEAFF. The chain couples TRBV6-5 to TRBJ1-1; a weak D match, TRBD1 (6 bases). There are 14 residues in the CDR3. Trimming cost V 2 bases and J 4 bases, with 11 bases left between them. CDR1 is MNHEY, CDR2 SVGAGI, per germline.

The CDR3 region has the DNA TGTGCCAGCAGTCCCAGCGGGCGAGACTACAATGAGCAGTTCTTC. Amino acid sequence: CASSPSGRDYNEQFF. The J gene is TRBJ2-1, the V gene TRBV2; TRBD2 is a possible D gene (6 bases). V shed 5 bases and J shed 3 bases, with 14 bases lying between them. The CDR3 runs 15 residues. Germline V CDR1 and CDR2: SNHLY, FYNNEI.

The chain employs TRBV5-5 and TRBJ1-6; TRBD1 aligns across 7 bases. Germline values: CDR1 SGHKS, CDR2 YYEKEE (reference sequence). This CDR3 contains 13 residues. V lost 4 bases and J lost 9; bases outside the gene matches: 4. CDR3: CASSRDSVSPLHF. The DNA of the CDR3 is TGTGCCAGCAGCCGGGACAGCGTTTCACCCCTCCACTTT.

The chain carries TRBV6-5 and TRBJ2-2, with TRBD1 as a possible D gene (6 bases). The CDR3 is 16 residues long. Germline V gene data show CDR1 as MNHEY and CDR2 as SVGAGI. V was pared by 0 bases and J by 2 bases, with 10 bases between. The CDR3 DNA reads TGTGCCAGCAGTTACTCTGCAGGGGTAAACACCGGGGAGCTGTTTTTT. This sequence encodes CASSYSAGVNTGELFF.

V is TRBV3-1 (or the pseudogene TRBV3-2) and J is TRBJ1-2; no clear D gene. The ends were cut back, 0 bases at V and 4 bases at J, with 12 bases in the middle. The CDR3 is 15 residues long. Germline V gene sequence: CDR1 LGHDT, CDR2 YNNKEL (reference sequence). The CDR3 here is CASSQDTYSSYGYTF. CDR3 in DNA: TGTGCCAGCAGCCAAGATACCTATAGCAGCTATGGCTACACCTTC.

The V and J genes are TRBV7-2 and TRBJ2-4, with TRBD2 identical over 12 bases. Germline CDR1 is SGHTA and CDR2 is FQGNSA. The CDR3 loop spans 15 amino acids. With V trimmed by 3 bases and J by 9 bases, 6 bases remained unmatched. Here the CDR3 DNA reads TGTGCCAGCAGCTTTTCTAGCGGGAGGGCAGGCATTCAGTACTTC. Translation gives CASSFSSGRAGIQYF.

J is TRBJ2-3 and V is TRBV7-2, with D hard to call. The CDR3 loop spans 14 amino acids. Looked up from germline, CDR1 is SGHTA and CDR2 is FQGNSA. The V end was cut by 8 bases, the J end by 0 bases, with 12 bases between. The CDR3 region has the DNA TGTGCCAGCTCCCTAGAGCCTAGCACAGATACGCAGTATTTT. Amino acids: CASSLEPSTDTQYF.

The chain recombines TRBV6-5 with TRBJ1-1; a weak D match, TRBD1 (6 bases). The V and J ends lost 9 bases and 1 base respectively, with 12 bases between them. Germline CDR1 is MNHEY and CDR2 is SVGAGI. The CDR3 totals 13 residues. CDR3 protein: CASFTRGNTEAFF. CDR3 DNA sequence: TGTGCCAGTTTTACCAGGGGGAACACTGAAGCTTTCTTT.

CDR3 amino acids: CASSIVGVGNTIYF. CDR3 DNA sequence: TGTGCCAGTAGTATAGTCGGGGTCGGAAACACCATATATTTT. V and J are TRBV19 and TRBJ1-3; unclear D gene. Germline V gene lookup returns CDR1 LNHDA and CDR2 SQIVND (reference sequence). With 1 base removed from V and 4 bases from J, the gap between germline ends came to 8 bases. CDR3 length: 14 residues. The whole variable domain, filled in from reference TRBV19 and TRBJ1-3, reads DGGITQSPKYLFRKEGQNVTLSCEQNLNHDAMYWYRQDPGQGLRLIYYSQIVNDFQKGDIAEGYSVSREKKESFPLTVTSAQKNPTAFYLCASSIVGVGNTIYFGEGSWLTVV.

The chain couples TRBV12-5 to TRBJ2-2; D perhaps matches TRBD1 (6 bases). Germline V CDR1 and CDR2: LGHNT, FRNRAP. The CDR3 has 17 residues. V gave up 6 bases and J gave up 4 bases, with 21 bases separating them. CDR3 in DNA: TGTGCTAGTGGATCCCCTTCCCCAGGGGAATTCACCGGGGAGCTGTTTTTT. Protein sequence: CASGSPSPGEFTGELFF.

This CDR3 reads CASSTLRNQPQHF. The CDR3 nucleotides read TGTGCCAGCAGCACCCTGAGAAATCAGCCCCAGCATTTT. The chain recombines TRBV21-1 with TRBJ1-5. TRBV21-1 is termed a pseudogene. This CDR3 contains 13 residues.

This chain uses TRBV5-1 with TRBJ2-2; TRBD1 might be the D (5 bases). The CDR3 sequence is 18 residues long. Germline V gene sequence: CDR1 SGHRS, CDR2 YFSETQ. The V and J ends lost 0 bases and 0 bases respectively, with 15 bases between them. CDR3 bases: TGCGCCAGCAGCTTGGAGGCCTTGACAGCCCCGAACACCGGGGAGCTGTTTTTT. This codes for CASSLEALTAPNTGELFF. The full variable domain, rest sourced from reference TRBV5-1 and TRBJ2-2, is KAGVTQTPRYLIKTRGQQVTLSCSPISGHRSVSWYQQTPGQGLQFLFEYFSETQRNKGNFPGRFSGRQFSNSRSEMNVSTLELGDSALYLCASSLEALTAPNTGELFFGEGSRLTVL.

The CDR3 coding sequence is TGCGCCAGCAGCCGGGGACAGTATAACCACGAGCAGTACGTC. It specifies CASSRGQYNHEQYV. The rearrangement links TRBV23-1 to TRBJ2-7, with 7 bases matching TRBD1. TRBV23-1 is an open reading frame whose function is uncertain. The CDR3 runs 14 residues. Unmatched junction bases numbered 10, after V lost 6 bases and J lost 5 bases.

This chain links TRBV10-3 with TRBJ1-1, with D possibly TRBD1 on 6 matching bases. CDR1 and CDR2 (germline): ENHRY, SYGVKD. The CDR3 consists of 16 residues. V was clipped by 0 bases and J by 1 base, with 12 bases between them. CDR3 sequence (DNA): TGTGCCATCAGTGAGTCGATAGCGGGGGCGAACACTGAAGCTTTCTTT. As protein: CAISESIAGANTEAFF.

V and J are TRBV6-5 and TRBJ1-3, with D tentatively TRBD1 (6 bases). There are 16 residues in the CDR3. Trimming removed 3 bases at V and 1 base at J, with 13 bases between. Per germline, CDR1 MNHEY and CDR2 SVGAGI. The CDR3 sequence is CASSYSKQGSGNTIYF. The DNA for the CDR3 is TGTGCCAGCAGTTATTCAAAACAGGGTTCTGGAAACACCATATATTTT.

A word on this clone: At the DNA level, this CDR3 is encoded by other sequences in the same sample as well. V is TRBV7-9 and J is TRBJ2-1; 13 bases are a match to TRBD2. CDR3 length: 15 residues. The ends lost 6 bases at V and 3 bases at J; junction bases unmatched: 2. The V gene's germline CDR1 is SEHNR and CDR2 FQNEAQ (reference sequence). The CDR3 DNA reads TGTGCCAGCAGTTGGACTAGCGGGAGCTACAATGAGCAGTTCTTC. This encodes CASSWTSGSYNEQFF.

The chain uses TRBV5-1 and TRBJ1-5, with TRBD1 matching over 9 bases. Germline CDR1 and CDR2: SGHRS and YFSETQ. J gave up 0 bases and V 5 bases, and 15 bases lay outside the gene matches. The CDR3 length is 19 residues. The CDR3 spells CASSSYRGLWGNSNQPQHF. As DNA, the CDR3 is TGCGCCAGCAGTAGTTACAGGGGGCTGTGGGGAAATAGCAATCAGCCCCAGCATTTT.

This clone has more than one count but fewer than ten. The rearrangement uses TRBV11-2 and TRBJ2-2, with D possibly being TRBD2 (6 bases). This CDR3 comprises 19 residues. Trimming stripped 6 bases from V and 7 bases from J, with 30 bases between. In germline, CDR1 is SGHAT, CDR2 FQNNGV. CDR3: CASSTNLGRGARGIGELFF. The CDR3 DNA reads TGTGCCAGCAGTACGAACTTGGGGCGGGGCGCTCGAGGGATCGGGGAGCTGTTTTTT.